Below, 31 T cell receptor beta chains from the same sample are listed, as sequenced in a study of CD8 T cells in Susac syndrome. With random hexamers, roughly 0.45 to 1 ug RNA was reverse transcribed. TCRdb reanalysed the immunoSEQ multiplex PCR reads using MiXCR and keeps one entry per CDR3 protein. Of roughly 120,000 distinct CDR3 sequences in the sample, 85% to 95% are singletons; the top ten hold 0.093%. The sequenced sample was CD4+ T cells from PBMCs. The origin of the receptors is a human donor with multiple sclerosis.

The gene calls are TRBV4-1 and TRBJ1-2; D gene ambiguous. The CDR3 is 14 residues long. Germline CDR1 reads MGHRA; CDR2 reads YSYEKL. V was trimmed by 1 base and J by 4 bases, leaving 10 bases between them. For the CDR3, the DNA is TGCGCCAGCAGCCAAGTTAGCCCAGTCTATGGCTACACCTTC. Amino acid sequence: CASSQVSPVYGYTF.

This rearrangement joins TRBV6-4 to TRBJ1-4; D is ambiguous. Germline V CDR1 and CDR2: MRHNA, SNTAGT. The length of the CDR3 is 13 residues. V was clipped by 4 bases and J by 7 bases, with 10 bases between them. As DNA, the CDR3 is TGTGCCAGCAGTGTTGAGACCGGTGAAAAACTGTTTTTT. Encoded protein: CASSVETGEKLFF.

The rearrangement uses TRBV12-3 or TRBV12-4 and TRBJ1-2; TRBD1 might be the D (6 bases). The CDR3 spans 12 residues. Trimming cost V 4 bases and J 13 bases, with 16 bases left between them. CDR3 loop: CASSSGQRGGTF. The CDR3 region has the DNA TGTGCCAGCAGTTCTGGACAGCGAGGGGGCACCTTC.

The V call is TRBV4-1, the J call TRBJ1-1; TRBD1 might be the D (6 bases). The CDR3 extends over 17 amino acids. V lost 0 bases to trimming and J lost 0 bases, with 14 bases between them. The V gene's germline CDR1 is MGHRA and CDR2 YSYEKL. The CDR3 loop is CASSQEEQGIMNTEAFF. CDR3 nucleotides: TGCGCCAGCAGCCAAGAGGAACAGGGAATTATGAACACTGAAGCTTTCTTT.

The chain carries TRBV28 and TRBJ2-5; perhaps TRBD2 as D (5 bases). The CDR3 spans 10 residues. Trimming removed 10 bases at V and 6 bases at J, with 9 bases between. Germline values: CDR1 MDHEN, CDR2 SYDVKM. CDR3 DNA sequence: TGTGCCACCTACGGGAAGACCCAGTACTTC. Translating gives CATYGKTQYF.

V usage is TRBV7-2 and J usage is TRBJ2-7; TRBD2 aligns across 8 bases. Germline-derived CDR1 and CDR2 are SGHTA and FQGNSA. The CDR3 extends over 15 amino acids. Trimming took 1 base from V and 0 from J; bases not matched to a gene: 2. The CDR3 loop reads CASSLVRGGSYEQYF. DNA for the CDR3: TGTGCCAGCAGCTTAGTTCGGGGGGGCTCCTACGAGCAGTACTTC.

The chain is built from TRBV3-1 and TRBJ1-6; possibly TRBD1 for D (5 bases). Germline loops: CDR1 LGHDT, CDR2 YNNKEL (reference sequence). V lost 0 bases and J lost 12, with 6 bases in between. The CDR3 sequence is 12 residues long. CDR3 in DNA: TGTGCCAGCAGCCAAGATAGGGGACCCCTCCACTTT. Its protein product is CASSQDRGPLHF.

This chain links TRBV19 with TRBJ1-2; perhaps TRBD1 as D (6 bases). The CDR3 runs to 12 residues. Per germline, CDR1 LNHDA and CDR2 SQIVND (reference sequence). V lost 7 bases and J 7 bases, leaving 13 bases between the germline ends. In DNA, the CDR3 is TGTGCCAGTACCTTACAGGGTAGTGGCTACACCTTC. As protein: CASTLQGSGYTF.

CDR3 sequence: CASSVGLAGGTEQYF. The CDR3 DNA reads as TGTGCCAGCAGTGTAGGACTAGCGGGGGGGACCGAGCAGTACTTC. This chain uses TRBV28 with TRBJ2-7; TRBD2 matches at 15 bases. The CDR3 contains 15 residues. In germline, CDR1 is MDHEN, CDR2 SYDVKM. The V and J ends lost 5 bases and 6 bases, in that order; junction bases with no gene match: 5. The whole variable domain, filled in from reference TRBV28 and TRBJ2-7, reads DVKVTQSSRYLVKRTGEKVFLECVQDMDHENMFWYRQDPGLGLRLIYFSYDVKMKEKGDIPEGYSVSREKKERFSLILESASTNQTSMYLCASSVGLAGGTEQYFGPGTRLTVT.

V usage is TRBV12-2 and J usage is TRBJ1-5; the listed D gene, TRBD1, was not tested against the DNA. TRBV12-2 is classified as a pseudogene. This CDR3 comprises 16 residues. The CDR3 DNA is TGTGCAAGTCGCTTAGCGAGGAACAGGGGAGATCAGCCCCAGCATTTT. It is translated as CASRLARNRGDQPQHF.

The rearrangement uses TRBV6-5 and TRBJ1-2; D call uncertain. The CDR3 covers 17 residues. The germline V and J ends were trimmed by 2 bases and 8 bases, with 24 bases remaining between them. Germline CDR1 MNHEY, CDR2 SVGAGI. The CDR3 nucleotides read TGTGCCAGCAGTTACGATCCGGACCCGGGAACTACGGAAGGCTACACCTTC. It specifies CASSYDPDPGTTEGYTF.

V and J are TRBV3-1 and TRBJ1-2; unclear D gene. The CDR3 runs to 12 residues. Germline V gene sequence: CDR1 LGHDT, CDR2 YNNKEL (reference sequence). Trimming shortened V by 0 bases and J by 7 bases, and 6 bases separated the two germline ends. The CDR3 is CASSQEGFGYTF. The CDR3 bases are TGTGCCAGCAGCCAAGAGGGCTTTGGCTACACCTTC. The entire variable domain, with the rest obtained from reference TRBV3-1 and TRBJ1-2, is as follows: DTAVSQTPKYLVTQMGNDKSIKCEQNLGHDTMYWYKQDSKKFLKIMFSYNNKELIINETVPNRFSPKSPDKAHLNLHINSLELGDSAVYFCASSQEGFGYTFGSGTRLTVV.

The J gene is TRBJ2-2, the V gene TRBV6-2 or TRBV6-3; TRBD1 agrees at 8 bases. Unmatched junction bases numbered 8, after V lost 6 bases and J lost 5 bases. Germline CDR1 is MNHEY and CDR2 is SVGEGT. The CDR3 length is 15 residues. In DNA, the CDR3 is TGTGCCAGCAGCCCCCCGACAGGGGAGACCGGGGAGCTGTTTTTT. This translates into CASSPPTGETGELFF.

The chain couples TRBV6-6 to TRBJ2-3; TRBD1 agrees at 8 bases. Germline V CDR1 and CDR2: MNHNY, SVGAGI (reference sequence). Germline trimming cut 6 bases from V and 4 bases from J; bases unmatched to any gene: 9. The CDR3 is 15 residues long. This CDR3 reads CASSRLTGGADTQYF. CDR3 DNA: TGTGCCAGCAGCCGCCTAACAGGGGGAGCAGATACGCAGTATTTT.

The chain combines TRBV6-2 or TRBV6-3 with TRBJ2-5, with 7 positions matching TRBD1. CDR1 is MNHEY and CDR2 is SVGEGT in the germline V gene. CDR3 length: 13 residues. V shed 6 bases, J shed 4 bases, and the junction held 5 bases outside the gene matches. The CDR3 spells CASRWDRTETQYF. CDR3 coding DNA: TGTGCCAGCAGATGGGACAGAACAGAGACCCAGTACTTC.

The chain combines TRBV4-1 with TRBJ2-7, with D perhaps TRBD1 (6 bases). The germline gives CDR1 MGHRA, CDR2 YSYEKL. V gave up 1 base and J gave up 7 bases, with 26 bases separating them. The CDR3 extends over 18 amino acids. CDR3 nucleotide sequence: TGCGCCAGCAGCCAAGTTAACATCAGGACAGTCCGGAATGGGGAGCAGTACTTC. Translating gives CASSQVNIRTVRNGEQYF.

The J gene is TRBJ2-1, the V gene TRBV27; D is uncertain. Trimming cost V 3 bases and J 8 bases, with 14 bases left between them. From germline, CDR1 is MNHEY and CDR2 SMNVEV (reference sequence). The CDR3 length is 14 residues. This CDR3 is CASSFVSSGYEQFF. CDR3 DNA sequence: TGTGCCAGCAGTTTCGTATCATCCGGCTATGAGCAGTTCTTC.

This chain's CDR3 is CASSSGQDRFTDTQYF. The CDR3 coding sequence is TGTGCCAGCAGCTCGGGGCAGGACCGTTTTACAGATACGCAGTATTTT. The chain has TRBV7-9 and TRBJ2-3, with D perhaps matching TRBD1 or TRBD2 (5 bases each). Trimming took off 4 bases at V and 3 bases at J, with 17 bases between the two ends. CDR1 and CDR2 (germline): SEHNR, FQNEAQ (reference sequence). This CDR3 comprises 16 residues.

The CDR3 spells CAWSGTSGLLFGETQYF. The CDR3 DNA follows: TGTGCCTGGTCGGGGACTAGCGGGCTACTCTTTGGAGAGACCCAGTACTTC. V gene TRBV30 combines with J gene TRBJ2-5, with 12 bases matching TRBD2. Trimming took 5 bases from V and 4 from J; bases not matched to a gene: 14. Germline loops: CDR1 GTSNPN, CDR2 SVGIG (reference sequence). This CDR3 has 17 amino acids. Filled out from reference TRBV30 and TRBJ2-5, the complete variable domain reads SQTIHQWPATLVQPVGSPLSLECTVEGTSNPNLYWYRQAAGRGLQLLFYSVGIGQISSEVPQNLSASRPQDRQFILSSKKLLLSDSGFYLCAWSGTSGLLFGETQYFGPGTRLLVL.

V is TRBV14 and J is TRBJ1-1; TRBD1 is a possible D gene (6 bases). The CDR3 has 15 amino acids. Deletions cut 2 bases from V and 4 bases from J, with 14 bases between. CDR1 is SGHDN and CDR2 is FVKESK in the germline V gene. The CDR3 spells CASSQRYLGGTEAFF. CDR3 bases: TGTGCCAGCAGCCAAAGGTATTTAGGGGGCACTGAAGCTTTCTTT.

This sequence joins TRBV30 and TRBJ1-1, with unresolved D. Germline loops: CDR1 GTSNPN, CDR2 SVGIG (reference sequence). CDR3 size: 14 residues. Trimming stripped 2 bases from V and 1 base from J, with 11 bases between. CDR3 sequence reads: CAWSKVPENTEAFF. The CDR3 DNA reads TGTGCCTGGAGTAAGGTCCCCGAGAACACTGAAGCTTTCTTT.

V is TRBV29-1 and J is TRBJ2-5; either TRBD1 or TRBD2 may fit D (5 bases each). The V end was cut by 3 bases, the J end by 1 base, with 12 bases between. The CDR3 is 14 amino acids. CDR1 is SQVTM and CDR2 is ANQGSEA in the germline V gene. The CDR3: CSVDRSGSQETQYF. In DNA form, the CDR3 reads TGCAGCGTTGACAGATCAGGGAGCCAAGAGACCCAGTACTTC.

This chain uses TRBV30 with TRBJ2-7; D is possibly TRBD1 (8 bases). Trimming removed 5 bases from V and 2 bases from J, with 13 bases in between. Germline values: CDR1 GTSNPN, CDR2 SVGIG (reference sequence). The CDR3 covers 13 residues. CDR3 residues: CAWHRGGTYEQYF. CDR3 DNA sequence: TGTGCCTGGCACAGGGGGGGAACCTACGAGCAGTACTTC.

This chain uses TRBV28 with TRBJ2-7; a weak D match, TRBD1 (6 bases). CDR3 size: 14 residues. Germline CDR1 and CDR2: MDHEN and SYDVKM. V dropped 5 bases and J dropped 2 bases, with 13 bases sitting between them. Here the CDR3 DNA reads TGTGCCAGCAGTGGGGACACGCTCCCCTACGAGCAGTACTTC. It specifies CASSGDTLPYEQYF.

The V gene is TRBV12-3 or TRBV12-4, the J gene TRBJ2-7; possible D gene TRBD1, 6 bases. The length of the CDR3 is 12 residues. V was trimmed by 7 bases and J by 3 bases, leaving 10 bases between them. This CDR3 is CASNRESYEQYF. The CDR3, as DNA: TGTGCCAGCAACAGGGAAAGCTACGAGCAGTACTTC.

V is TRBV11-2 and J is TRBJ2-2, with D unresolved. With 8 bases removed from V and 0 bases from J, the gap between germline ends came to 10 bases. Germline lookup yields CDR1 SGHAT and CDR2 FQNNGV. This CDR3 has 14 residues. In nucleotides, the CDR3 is TGTGCCAGCTCTTATATAGCGAACACCGGGGAGCTGTTTTTT. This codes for CASSYIANTGELFF.

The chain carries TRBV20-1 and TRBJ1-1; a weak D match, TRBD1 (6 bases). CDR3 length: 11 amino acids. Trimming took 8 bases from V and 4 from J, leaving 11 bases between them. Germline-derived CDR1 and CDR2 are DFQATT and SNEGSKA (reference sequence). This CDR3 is CSPKGGTEAFF. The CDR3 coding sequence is TGCAGTCCAAAGGGGGGCACTGAAGCTTTCTTT.

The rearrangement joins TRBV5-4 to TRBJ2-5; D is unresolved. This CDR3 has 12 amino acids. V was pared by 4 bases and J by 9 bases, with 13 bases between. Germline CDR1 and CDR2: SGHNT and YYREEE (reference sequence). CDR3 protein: CASSGDTQAQYF. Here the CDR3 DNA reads TGTGCCAGCAGCGGAGACACCCAAGCCCAGTACTTC.

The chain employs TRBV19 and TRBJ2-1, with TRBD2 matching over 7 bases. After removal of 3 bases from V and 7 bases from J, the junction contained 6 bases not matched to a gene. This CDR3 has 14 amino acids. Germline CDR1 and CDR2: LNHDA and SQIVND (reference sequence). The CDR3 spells CASSMGREWNEQFF. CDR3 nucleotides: TGTGCCAGTAGTATGGGGAGGGAATGGAATGAGCAGTTCTTC.

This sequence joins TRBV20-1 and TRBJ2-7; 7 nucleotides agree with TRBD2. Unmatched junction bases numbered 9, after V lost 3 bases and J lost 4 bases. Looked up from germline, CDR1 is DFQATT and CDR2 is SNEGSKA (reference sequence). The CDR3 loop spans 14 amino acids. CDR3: CSASRGGTFYEQYF. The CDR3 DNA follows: TGCAGTGCTAGCCGGGGAGGGACCTTTTACGAGCAGTACTTC.

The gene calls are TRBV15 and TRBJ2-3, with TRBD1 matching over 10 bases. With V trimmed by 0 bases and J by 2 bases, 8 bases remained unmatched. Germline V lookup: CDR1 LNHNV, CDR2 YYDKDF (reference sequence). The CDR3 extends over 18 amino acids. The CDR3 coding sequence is TGTGCCACCAGCAGAGATCCGGGACAGGGGCCCCCCACAGATACGCAGTATTTT. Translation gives CATSRDPGQGPPTDTQYF.